This T cell receptor (beta chain) was profiled in a study of Ad26.COV2.S vaccination and SARS-CoV-2 variants. Study context: Dosing was one shot or two shots 56 days apart.

Treatment defined: around 19 received Ad26.COV2.S at low or high dose, single or two shots; 5 received placebo; per-sample allocation not given. On day 63 after the first injection, vaccine and placebo recipients gave samples. The vaccine antigen was prefusion-stabilized Wuhan SARS-CoV-2 spike. This clone is a singleton in its sample. The target antigen is unknown. This table comes from immunoSEQ multiplex PCR, and its TCRdb copy is limited to in-frame clones, with some not included. The sample holds 400,000 to 450,000 clones, about 90% seen once. From germline, CDR1 is SQVTM and CDR2 ANQGSEA. Trimming shortened V by 0 bases and J by 1 base, and 9 bases separated the two germline ends. There are 14 residues in the CDR3. Regarding the study as a whole: Breadth of non-spike TCRs did not differ between vaccinees and placebo recipients. Post-vaccination breadth of spike-specific CD8+ and CD4+ T cell responses was reportedly substantial.

The TCR was taken from a person between 18 and 59 years old who received the Ad26.COV2.S COVID-19 vaccine or a placebo. The sample consisted of peripheral blood, taken in a trial of Ad26.COV2.S vaccine versus placebo. The chain employs TRBV29-1 and TRBJ1-1, with a possible D match to TRBD1 (6 bases). The CDR3 DNA follows: TGCAGCGTTGAAGATGGGGGCGGGAACACTGAAGCTTTCTTT. Translating it yields CSVEDGGGNTEAFF.